This TCR beta chain was captured in a study of T cells in Graves' hyperthyroidism and ophthalmopathy. Regions amplified from RNA transcripts were the TCR beta CDR3 regions. First-round RT-PCR targeting the TCR CDR3 was performed with the HTBI primer set. TCRdb itself ran the multiplex PCR reads through MiXCR, one entry per CDR3 protein. Of about 210,000 distinct CDR3 sequences listed, under 20% are singletons. Trimming stripped 8 bases from V and 1 base from J, with 29 bases between. CDR1 is GTSNPN and CDR2 is SVGIG in the germline V gene (reference sequence). The CDR3 consists of 18 residues. This clonotype came up once.

What was sequenced was blood. This clonotype originated in a man aged 45-65 years with Graves' hyperthyroidism. The chain links TRBV30 to TRBJ2-5; the D gene could be TRBD1 or TRBD2 (9 bases each). The CDR3 loop reads CARRDRVGPSGTQETQYF. Here the CDR3 DNA reads TGTGCCAGGCGGGACAGGGTAGGGCCTAGCGGGACCCAAGAGACCCAGTACTTC.